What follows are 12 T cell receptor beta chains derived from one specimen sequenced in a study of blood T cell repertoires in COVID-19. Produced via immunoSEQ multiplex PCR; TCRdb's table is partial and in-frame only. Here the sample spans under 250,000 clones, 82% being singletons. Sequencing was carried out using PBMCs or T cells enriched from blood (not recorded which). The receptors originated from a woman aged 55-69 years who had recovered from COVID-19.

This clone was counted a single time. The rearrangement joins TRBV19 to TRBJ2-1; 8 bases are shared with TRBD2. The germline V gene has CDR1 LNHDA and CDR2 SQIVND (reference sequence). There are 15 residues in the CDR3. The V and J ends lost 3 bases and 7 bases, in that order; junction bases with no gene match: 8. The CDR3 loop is CASSIGISGANEQFF. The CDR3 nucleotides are TGTGCCAGTAGTATTGGTATTAGCGGGGCAAATGAGCAGTTCTTC.

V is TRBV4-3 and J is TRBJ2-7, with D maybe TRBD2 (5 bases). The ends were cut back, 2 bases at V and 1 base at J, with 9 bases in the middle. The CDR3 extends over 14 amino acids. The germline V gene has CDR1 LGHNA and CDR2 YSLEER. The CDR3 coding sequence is TGCGCCAGCAGCCAATGGGCGGGTTCCTACGAGCAGTACTTC. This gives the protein CASSQWAGSYEQYF.

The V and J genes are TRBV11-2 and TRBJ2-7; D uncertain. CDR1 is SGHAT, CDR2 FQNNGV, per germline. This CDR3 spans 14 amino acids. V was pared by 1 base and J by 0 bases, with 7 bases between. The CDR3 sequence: CASSLVGSSYEQYF. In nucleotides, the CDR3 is TGTGCCAGCAGCTTAGTCGGTAGCTCCTACGAGCAGTACTTC.

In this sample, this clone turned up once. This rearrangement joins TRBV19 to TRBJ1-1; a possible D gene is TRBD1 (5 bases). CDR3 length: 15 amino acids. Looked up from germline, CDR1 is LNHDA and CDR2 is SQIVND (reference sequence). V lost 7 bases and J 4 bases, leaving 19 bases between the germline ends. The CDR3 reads CASMGGVFRSTEAFF. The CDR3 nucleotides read TGTGCCAGTATGGGGGGAGTTTTCCGGAGCACTGAAGCTTTCTTT. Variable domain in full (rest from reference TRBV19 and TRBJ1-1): DGGITQSPKYLFRKEGQNVTLSCEQNLNHDAMYWYRQDPGQGLRLIYYSQIVNDFQKGDIAEGYSVSREKKESFPLTVTSAQKNPTAFYLCASMGGVFRSTEAFFGQGTRLTVV.

CDR3 coding DNA: TGTGCCAGCAGCCCCCGTAGGGAGGGGAACACTGAAGCTTTCTTT. Amino acid sequence: CASSPRREGNTEAFF. This sequence joins TRBV5-4 and TRBJ1-1; no reliable D call. The CDR3 sequence is 15 residues long. CDR1 and CDR2 (germline): SGHNT, YYREEE (reference sequence). V was cut by 4 bases and J by 1 base, with 14 bases left in between.

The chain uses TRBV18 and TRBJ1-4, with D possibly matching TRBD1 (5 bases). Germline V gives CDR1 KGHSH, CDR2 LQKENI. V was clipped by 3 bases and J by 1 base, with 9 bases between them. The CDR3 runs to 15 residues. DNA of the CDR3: TGTGCCAGCTCACCGGACATCGTAACTAATGAAAAACTGTTTTTT. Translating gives CASSPDIVTNEKLFF.

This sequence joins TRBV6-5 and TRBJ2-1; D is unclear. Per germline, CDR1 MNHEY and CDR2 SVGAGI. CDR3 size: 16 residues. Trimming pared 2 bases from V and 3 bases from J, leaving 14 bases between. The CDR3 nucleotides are TGTGCCAGCAGTTACCGGGTAATTAGCTACTACAATGAGCAGTTCTTC. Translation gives CASSYRVISYYNEQFF.

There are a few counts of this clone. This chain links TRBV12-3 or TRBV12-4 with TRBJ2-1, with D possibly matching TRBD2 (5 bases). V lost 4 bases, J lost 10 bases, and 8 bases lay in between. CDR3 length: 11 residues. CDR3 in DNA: TGTGCCAGCAGTTACAGAGGGGAGCAGTTCTTC. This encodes CASSYRGEQFF.

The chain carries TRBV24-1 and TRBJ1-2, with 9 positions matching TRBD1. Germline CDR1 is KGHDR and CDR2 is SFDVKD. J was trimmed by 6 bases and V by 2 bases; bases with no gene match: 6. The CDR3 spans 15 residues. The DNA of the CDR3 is TGTGCCACCAGTGATTCCCAGGACAGGGGACATGGCTACACCTTC. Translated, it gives CATSDSQDRGHGYTF.

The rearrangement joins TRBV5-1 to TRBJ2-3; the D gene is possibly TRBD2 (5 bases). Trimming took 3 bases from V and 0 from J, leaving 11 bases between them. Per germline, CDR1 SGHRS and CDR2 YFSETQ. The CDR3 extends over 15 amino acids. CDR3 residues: CASSSGGESTDTQYF. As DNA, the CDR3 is TGCGCCAGCAGCTCAGGTGGGGAGAGCACAGATACGCAGTATTTT.

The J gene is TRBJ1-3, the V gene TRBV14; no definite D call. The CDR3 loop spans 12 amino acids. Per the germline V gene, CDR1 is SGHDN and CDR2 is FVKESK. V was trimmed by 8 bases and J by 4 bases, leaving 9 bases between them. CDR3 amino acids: CASAAWGNTIYF. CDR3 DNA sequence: TGTGCCAGCGCGGCCTGGGGAAACACCATATATTTT.

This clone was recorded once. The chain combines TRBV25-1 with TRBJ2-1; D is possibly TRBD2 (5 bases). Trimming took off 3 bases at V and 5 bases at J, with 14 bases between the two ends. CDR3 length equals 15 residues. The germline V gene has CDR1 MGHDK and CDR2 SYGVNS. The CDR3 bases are TGTGCCAGCAGTGATGCTCTAGCCGGAGACAATGAGCAGTTCTTC. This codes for CASSDALAGDNEQFF.